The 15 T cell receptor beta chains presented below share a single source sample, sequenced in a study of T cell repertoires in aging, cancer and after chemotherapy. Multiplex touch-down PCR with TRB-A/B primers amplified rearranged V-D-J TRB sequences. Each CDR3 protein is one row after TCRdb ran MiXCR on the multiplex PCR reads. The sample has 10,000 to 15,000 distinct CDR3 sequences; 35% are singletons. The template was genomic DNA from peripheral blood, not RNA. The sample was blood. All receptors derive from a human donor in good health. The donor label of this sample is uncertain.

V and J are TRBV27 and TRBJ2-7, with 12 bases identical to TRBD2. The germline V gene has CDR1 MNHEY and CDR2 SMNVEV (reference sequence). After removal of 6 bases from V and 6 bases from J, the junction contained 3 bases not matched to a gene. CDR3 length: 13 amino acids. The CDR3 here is CASSLAGGLEQYF. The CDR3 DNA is TGTGCCAGCAGCCTAGCGGGAGGGCTCGAGCAGTACTTC.

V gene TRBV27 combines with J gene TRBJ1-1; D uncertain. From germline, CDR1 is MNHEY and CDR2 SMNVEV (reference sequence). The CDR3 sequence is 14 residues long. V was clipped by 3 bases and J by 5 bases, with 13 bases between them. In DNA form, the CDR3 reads TGTGCCAGCAGTTTTCACTCCGCTAAAACTGAAGCTTTCTTT. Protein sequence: CASSFHSAKTEAFF.

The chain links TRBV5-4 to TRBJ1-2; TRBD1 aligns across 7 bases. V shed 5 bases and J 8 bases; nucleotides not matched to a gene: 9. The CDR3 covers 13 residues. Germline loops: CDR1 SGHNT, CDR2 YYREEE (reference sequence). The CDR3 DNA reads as TGTGCCAGCAGTTTAGACAGGGTCCGGGGCTACACCTTC. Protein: CASSLDRVRGYTF.

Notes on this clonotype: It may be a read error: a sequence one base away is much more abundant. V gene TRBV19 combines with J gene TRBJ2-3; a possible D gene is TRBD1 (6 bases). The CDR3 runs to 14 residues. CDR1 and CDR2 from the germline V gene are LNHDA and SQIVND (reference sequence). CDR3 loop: CTSSTRTVTDTQYF. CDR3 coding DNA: TGTACCAGTAGTACTCGGACAGTCACAGATACGCAGTATTTT. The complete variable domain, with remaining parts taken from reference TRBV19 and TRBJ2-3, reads DGGITQSPKYLFRKEGQNVTLSCEQNLNHDAMYWYRQDPGQGLRLIYYSQIVNDFQKGDIAEGYSVSREKKESFPLTVTSAQKNPTAFYLCTSSTRTVTDTQYFGPGTRLTVL.

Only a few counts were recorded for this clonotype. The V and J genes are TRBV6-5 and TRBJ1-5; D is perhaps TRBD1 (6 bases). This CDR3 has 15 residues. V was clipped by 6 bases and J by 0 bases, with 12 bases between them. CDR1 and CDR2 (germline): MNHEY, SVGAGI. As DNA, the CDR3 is TGTGCCAGCAGACTAGGGACAACTAGCAATCAGCCCCAGCATTTT. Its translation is CASRLGTTSNQPQHF.

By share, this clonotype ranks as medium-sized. The CDR3 sequence: CASTDLGLAGAEQFF. The CDR3 DNA reads as TGTGCCAGCACCGACTTGGGACTAGCGGGAGCTGAGCAGTTCTTC. This sequence joins TRBV27 and TRBJ2-1, with TRBD2 identical over 14 bases. The V gene's germline CDR1 is MNHEY and CDR2 SMNVEV (reference sequence). The CDR3 totals 15 residues. Losses at the gene ends were 7 bases for V and 9 bases for J; bases not matched to a gene: 8.

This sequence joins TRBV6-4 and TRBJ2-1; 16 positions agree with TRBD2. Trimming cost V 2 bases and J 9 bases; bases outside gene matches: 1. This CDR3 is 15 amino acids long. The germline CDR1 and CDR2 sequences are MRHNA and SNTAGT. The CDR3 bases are TGTGCCAGCAGTGACGGGACTAGCGGGGGGGCTGAGCAGTTCTTC. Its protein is CASSDGTSGGAEQFF.

This CDR3 is CASSLTGTGANVLTF. In DNA, the CDR3 is TGTGCCAGCAGCTTAACAGGGACTGGGGCCAACGTCCTGACTTTC. The chain carries TRBV5-5 and TRBJ2-6; perhaps TRBD1 as D (6 bases). Trimming shortened V by 2 bases and J by 2 bases, and 8 bases separated the two germline ends. Germline V gives CDR1 SGHKS, CDR2 YYEKEE (reference sequence). The CDR3 is 15 residues long.

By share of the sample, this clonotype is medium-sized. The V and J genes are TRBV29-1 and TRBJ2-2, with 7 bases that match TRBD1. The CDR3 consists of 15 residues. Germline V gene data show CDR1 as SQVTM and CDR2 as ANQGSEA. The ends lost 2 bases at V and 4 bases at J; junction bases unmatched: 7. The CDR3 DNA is TGCAGCGTTGAAATAGGGGGCGCCGGCACCGGGGAGCTGTTTTTT. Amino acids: CSVEIGGAGTGELFF.

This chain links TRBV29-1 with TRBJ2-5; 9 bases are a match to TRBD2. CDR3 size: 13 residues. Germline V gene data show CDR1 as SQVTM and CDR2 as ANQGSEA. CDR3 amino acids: CSAEGLALETQYF. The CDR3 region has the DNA TGCAGTGCTGAAGGACTAGCGCTTGAGACCCAGTACTTC. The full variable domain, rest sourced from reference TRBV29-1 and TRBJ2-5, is SAVISQKPSRDICQRGTSLTIQCQVDSQVTMMFWYRQQPGQSLTLIATANQGSEATYESGFVIDKFPISRPNLTFSTLTVSNMSPEDSSIYLCSAEGLALETQYFGPGTRLLVL.

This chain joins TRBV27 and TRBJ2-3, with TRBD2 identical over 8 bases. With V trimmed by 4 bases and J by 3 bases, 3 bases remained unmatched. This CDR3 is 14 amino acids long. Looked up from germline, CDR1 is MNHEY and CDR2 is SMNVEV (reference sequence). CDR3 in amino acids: CASSSAGGTDTQYF. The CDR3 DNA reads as TGTGCCAGCAGTTCGGCGGGGGGAACAGATACGCAGTATTTT.

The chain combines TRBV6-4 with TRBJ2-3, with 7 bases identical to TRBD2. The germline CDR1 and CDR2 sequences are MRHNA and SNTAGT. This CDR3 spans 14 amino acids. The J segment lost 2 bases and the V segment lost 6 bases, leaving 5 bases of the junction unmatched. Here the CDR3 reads CASSGGSDTDTQYF. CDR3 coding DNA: TGTGCCAGCAGCGGGGGGAGTGACACAGATACGCAGTATTTT.

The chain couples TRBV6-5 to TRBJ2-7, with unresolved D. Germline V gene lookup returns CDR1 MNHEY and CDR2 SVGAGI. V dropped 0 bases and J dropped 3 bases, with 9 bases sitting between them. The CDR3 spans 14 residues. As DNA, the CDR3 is TGTGCCAGCAGTTACTCCCTGGATGACTACGAGCAGTACTTC. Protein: CASSYSLDDYEQYF.

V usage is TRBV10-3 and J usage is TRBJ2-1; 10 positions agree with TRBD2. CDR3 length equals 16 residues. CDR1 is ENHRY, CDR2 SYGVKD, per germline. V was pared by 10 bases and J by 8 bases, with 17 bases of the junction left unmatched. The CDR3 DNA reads TGTGCCACCCTGAGTGGTAGCGGGGGGTTTCGTGATGAGCAGTTCTTC. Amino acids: CATLSGSGGFRDEQFF.

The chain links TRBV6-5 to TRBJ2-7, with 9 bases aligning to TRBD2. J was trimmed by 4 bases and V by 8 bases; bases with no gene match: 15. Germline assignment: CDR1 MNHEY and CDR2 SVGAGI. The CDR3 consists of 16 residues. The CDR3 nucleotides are TGTGCCAGCTTTGCTAGCGGGAAGGGAAACTCGTACGAGCAGTACTTC. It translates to CASFASGKGNSYEQYF.